The sequence of this T cell receptor beta chain was determined in a study of T cells expressing NK-cell markers. In the study overall: The authors sequenced eight donors, of whom seven were HCMV-seropositive and one was seronegative. General study points: Of CD8+ T cells, 1.0-7.0% belonged to dominant NKG2C+ clonotypes in more than five donors.

CDR3 length equals 13 residues. CDR1 and CDR2 from the germline V gene are MNHEY and SVGEGT. On this clonotype: What it binds is unknown.

TCRdb reprocessed the 5' RACE reads, with one entry per CDR3 protein and no DNA. The specimen's table records hundreds of thousands of distinct CDR3 sequences. Sequencing was carried out using blood T cells: a sorted CD56 or NKG2C T cell subset, CD4+ or CD8+ T cells, or bulk PBMC T cells (not recorded which). The clonotype was recovered from a man aged 18 to 69 in good health. This chain connects TRBV6-2 or TRBV6-3 to TRBJ1-1; without DNA, the TCRdb call of TRBD1 cannot be checked. The CDR3 protein is CASSPPGAAEAFF.